This T cell receptor beta chain was captured by sequencing in a study of human T cells and chemical hapten exposure. Study-wide background: Largely, small differences in pooled library volume made per-sample TCR yields vary. Study observations and caveats: There was no change with DPC sensitization in TCRs above 1 in 1000 frequency.

The total RNA was obtained from whole blood that was not fractionated. CDR1 is SGHVS, CDR2 FNYEAQ, per germline. The CDR3 contains 16 residues. Trimming cost V 4 bases and J 6 bases; bases outside gene matches: 5. Points on this clonotype: What it binds is not known.

TCRdb reanalysed the 5' RACE reads using MiXCR and keeps one entry per CDR3 protein. The data show about 81,000 distinct CDR3 sequences, 15% to 20% seen once. The chain couples TRBV7-6 to TRBJ2-1; 14 bases align to TRBD2. The clonotype comes from a female donor in good health. CDR3 nucleotides: TGTGCCAGCAGCTCTAGGGGACTAGCGGGAGTCAATGAGCAGTTCTTC. It yields the protein CASSSRGLAGVNEQFF.